These T cell receptor beta chains were read from a single sample in a study of blood T cell repertoires in COVID-19. Method: immunoSEQ multiplex PCR; TCRdb's copy keeps in-frame clones and lacks some. The data contain hundreds of thousands of clones, around nine tenths of them singletons. The sequenced sample consisted of PBMCs or T cells enriched from blood (not recorded which). These receptor sequences come from a woman aged 45-59 years who had been exposed to COVID-19. The conserved cysteine and the conserved F or W are not part of the CDR3 here. Size is stated for part of the rows, as once, few or many counts, or as a class when the clone is expanded.

TRBJ2-1 NA TRBV7-8 ASSLWTGAGNEQF
TRBJ2-3 NA TRBV15 ATSSSRGNTDTQY
TRBJ2-7 NA TRBV4-1 ASSQGRASGIYEQY
TRBJ2-7 NA TRBV28 ASSLPGQRYEQY
TRBJ1-2 NA TRBV19 ASSPSAGLNYGYT
TRBJ2-7 NA TRBV5-4 ASSYTGVDYEQY
TRBJ1-3 NA TRBV4-1 ASSQVEASSGNTIY
TRBJ1-3 few TRBV9 ASSVEAFSGNTIY
TRBJ2-7 NA TRBV28 ASSLGGGYEQY
TRBJ1-1 NA TRBV3-1/TRBV3-2 ASSPWTGANTEAF
TRBJ1-2 few TRBV10-3 AISESIWDRGYGYT